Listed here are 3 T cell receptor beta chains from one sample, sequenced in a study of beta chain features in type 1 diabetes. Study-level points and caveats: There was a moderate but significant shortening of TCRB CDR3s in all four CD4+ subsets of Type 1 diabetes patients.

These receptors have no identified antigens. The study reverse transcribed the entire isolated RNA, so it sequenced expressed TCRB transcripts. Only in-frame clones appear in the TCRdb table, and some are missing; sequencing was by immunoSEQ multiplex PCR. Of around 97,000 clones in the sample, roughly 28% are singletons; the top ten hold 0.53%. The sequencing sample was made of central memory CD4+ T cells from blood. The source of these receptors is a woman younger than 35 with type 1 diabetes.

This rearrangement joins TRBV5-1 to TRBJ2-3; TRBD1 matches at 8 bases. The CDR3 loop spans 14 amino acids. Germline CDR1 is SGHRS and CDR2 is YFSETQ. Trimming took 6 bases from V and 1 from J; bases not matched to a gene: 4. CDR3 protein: CASMVGQGTDTQYF. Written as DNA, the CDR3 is TGCGCCAGCATGGTGGGACAGGGCACAGATACGCAGTATTTT.

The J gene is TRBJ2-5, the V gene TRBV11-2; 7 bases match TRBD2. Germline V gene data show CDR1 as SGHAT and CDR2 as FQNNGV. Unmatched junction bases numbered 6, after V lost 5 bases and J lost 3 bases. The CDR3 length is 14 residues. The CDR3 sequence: CASSQMREKETQYF. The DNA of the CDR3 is TGTGCCAGCAGCCAAATGCGGGAGAAAGAGACCCAGTACTTC.

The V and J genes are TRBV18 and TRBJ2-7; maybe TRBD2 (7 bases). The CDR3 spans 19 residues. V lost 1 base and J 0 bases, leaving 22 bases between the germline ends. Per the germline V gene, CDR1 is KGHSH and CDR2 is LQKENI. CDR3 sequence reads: CASSPRGGAAGQSSYEQYF. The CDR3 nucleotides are TGTGCCAGCTCACCACGGGGGGGCGCAGCGGGGCAGAGCTCCTACGAGCAGTACTTC.